These T cell receptor beta chains were read from a single sample in a study of CD8 T cells in ankylosing spondylitis. TCRdb independently ran MiXCR on the 5' RACE reads; one entry per CDR3 protein. In the table there are under 200,000 distinct CDR3 sequences, 10% to 15% of which are singletons. Sequencing was performed on blood, either unsorted or a sorted T cell fraction (not recorded which). All receptors come from a female donor with ankylosing spondylitis or in good health (not recorded which). The CDR3 runs from the conserved cysteine through the conserved F or W. The order of the fields is V gene, J gene, CDR3 protein.

TRBV12-3/TRBV12-4	TRBJ2-1	CASSLGRTSGEYNEQFF
TRBV7-2	TRBJ2-7	CASSLVVAQIWEQYF
TRBV5-6	TRBJ1-1	CASSLLGKRTEAFF
TRBV7-2	TRBJ2-7	CASSAGVGGQVYEQYF
TRBV20-1	TRBJ2-1	CSAGRWDYDNEQFF
TRBV9	TRBJ1-1	CASSASGGSNTEAFF
TRBV4-3	TRBJ1-2	CASSQGQGGGYTF
TRBV6-1	TRBJ2-3	CASSVGQFTDTQYF
TRBV5-1	TRBJ1-6	CASSLNRDRGSPLHF
TRBV27	TRBJ2-7	CASSTTYEQYF
TRBV6-1	TRBJ2-7	CATYSTSYEQYF
TRBV12-3/TRBV12-4	TRBJ2-5	CASSSLAGKTQYF
TRBV7-8	TRBJ2-2	CASSKGIAVSGELFF
TRBV29-1	TRBJ2-3	CSVAGLAPSTDTQYF
TRBV11-2	TRBJ2-1	CASSPLPNEQFF
TRBV29-1	TRBJ2-4	CSVTDDGNIQYF
TRBV20-1	TRBJ1-1	CSAINILGTDRLSTEAFF
TRBV7-6	TRBJ2-3	CASSLGGLRTDTQYF
TRBV7-3	TRBJ2-2	CASSNQPGGRDGRELFF
TRBV5-6	TRBJ2-7	CASSSPGGRYEQYF
TRBV7-2	TRBJ1-3	CASSPKTGSSGNTIYF
TRBV24-1	TRBJ2-7	CATSDRGQGNEQYF
TRBV6-2/TRBV6-3	TRBJ1-5	CASSRTAQQHF
TRBV6-5	TRBJ2-5	CASSYFSTGQETQYF
TRBV5-1	TRBJ2-1	CASTTDGGRGLEQFF
TRBV20-1	TRBJ2-7	CSGAEESYEQYF
TRBV7-2	TRBJ1-1	CASSLGWTGNTEAFF
TRBV18	TRBJ2-5	CASSRSEGGQETQYF
TRBV7-3	TRBJ2-7	CASSSTGLTAAGSKEQYF